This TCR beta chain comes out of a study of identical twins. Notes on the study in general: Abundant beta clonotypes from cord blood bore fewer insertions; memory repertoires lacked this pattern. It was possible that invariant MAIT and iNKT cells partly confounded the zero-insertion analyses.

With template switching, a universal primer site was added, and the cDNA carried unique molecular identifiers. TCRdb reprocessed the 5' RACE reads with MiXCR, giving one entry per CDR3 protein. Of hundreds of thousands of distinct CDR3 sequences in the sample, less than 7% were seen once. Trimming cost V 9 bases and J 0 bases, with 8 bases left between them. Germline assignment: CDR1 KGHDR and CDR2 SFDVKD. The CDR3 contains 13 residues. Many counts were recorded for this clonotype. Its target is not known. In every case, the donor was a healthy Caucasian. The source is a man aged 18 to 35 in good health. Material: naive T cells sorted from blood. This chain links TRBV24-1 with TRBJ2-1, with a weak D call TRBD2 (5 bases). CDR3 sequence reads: CATEGPSYNEQFF. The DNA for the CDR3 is TGTGCCACCGAGGGTCCCTCCTACAATGAGCAGTTCTTC.